This T cell receptor beta chain derives from a study of cytomegalovirus exposure and HLA in healthy donors. The PCR used 60 Vbeta and 13 Jbeta primers. Under the authors' procedure: Per a later analysis, the number of unique TCR beta chains was some 75 million, of which around 10 million were shared. TCRdb keeps only in-frame clones here, not all; method: immunoSEQ multiplex PCR. V, J and clone size are taken as reported in that table, and D and trimming were inferred from the DNA itself. The data contain more than 85,000 clones, roughly 80% of them seen just once; the ten biggest clones take up approximately 8.6%. Whole-study findings and limits: Productive rates of about 87% or about 30% were seen for most TCR beta V segments in an earlier analysis.

A word on this clone: The antigen is not known.

Trimming at V came to 6 bases and at J to 2 bases, leaving 7 bases not matched to a gene. The CDR3 spans 15 residues. Germline V gene data show CDR1 as SNHLY and CDR2 as FYNNEI. The origin of this receptor is a woman in her thirties or forties in good health and CMV-seropositive. Sequenced material: PBMCs. The V call is TRBV2, the J call TRBJ2-3, with 8 positions matching TRBD2. As DNA, the CDR3 is TGTGCCAGCAGGCGGGAGCGGGGGAACACAGATACGCAGTATTTT. Translating gives CASRRERGNTDTQYF.